The 4 T cell receptor beta chains in this list originate from one sample, sequenced in a study of blood T cells in healthy people across ages. A sample-barcoded 5' primer and a J-beta primer mix were used in a second PCR of about 6 to 12 cycles. TCRdb fed the 5' RACE reads into MiXCR, producing one record per CDR3 protein. Found here are 850,000 to 1,100,000 distinct CDR3 sequences, 35% to 40% of them singletons; the top ten hold 10% to 15%. Material for sequencing was blood. All receptors come from a man aged 18 to 35 in good health.

The sample holds a few counts of this clonotype. This rearrangement joins TRBV10-3 to TRBJ1-2; 7 nucleotides line up with TRBD1. Germline-derived CDR1 and CDR2 are ENHRY and SYGVKD. Losses at the gene ends were 3 bases for V and 6 bases for J; bases not matched to a gene: 13. The CDR3 runs 16 residues. The CDR3 sequence: CAISEPTEGAIHGYTF. Here the CDR3 DNA reads TGTGCCATCAGTGAACCGACAGAGGGGGCGATCCATGGCTACACCTTC.

This clonotype occurred once. V is TRBV20-1 and J is TRBJ1-1, with D uncertain. From germline, CDR1 is DFQATT and CDR2 SNEGSKA (reference sequence). The CDR3 spans 12 residues. V shed 1 base and J shed 6 bases, with 9 bases lying between them. CDR3 nucleotide sequence: TGCAGTGCTAGAGTTGGCGGGGCTGAAGCTTTCTTT. Translating it yields CSARVGGAEAFF.

V and J are TRBV11-3 and TRBJ2-3; TRBD1 is a possible D gene (5 bases). CDR3 length equals 13 residues. The V gene lost 5 bases and the J gene lost 5 bases, with 11 bases spanning the gap. Germline V gives CDR1 SGHNT, CDR2 YENEEA. This CDR3 reads CASSVGDGDTQYF. Written as DNA, the CDR3 is TGTGCCAGCAGCGTAGGGGATGGAGATACGCAGTATTTT.

In its sample, this clonotype was seen a few times. The chain couples TRBV6-6 to TRBJ1-2; D might be TRBD1 (5 bases). In germline, CDR1 is MNHNY, CDR2 SVGAGI (reference sequence). With 4 bases removed from V and 6 bases from J, the gap between germline ends came to 12 bases. The CDR3 spans 13 residues. The CDR3 protein is CASSSQGGDGYTF. CDR3 sequence (DNA): TGTGCCAGCAGTTCCCAGGGAGGAGATGGCTACACCTTC.